This T cell receptor (beta chain) was sequenced for a study of blood T cell repertoires in COVID-19. Whole-study context: Acute and convalescent COVID-19 samples came from the United States, Italy and Spain. Sources were T cells, B-cell-depleted T cells, or PBMCs; the material itself was cDNA or gDNA.

Original data processing: How many nucleated cells were present was estimated from reference gene primer amplification. Sequencing used immunoSEQ multiplex PCR; TCRdb keeps in-frame clones, though not all of them. D and trimming come from the DNA, and the V and J calls and clone size come from that table. Of more than 25,000 clones listed, over 75% are singletons. V lost 6 bases and J 5 bases, leaving 8 bases between the germline ends. Germline V CDR1 and CDR2: WSHSY, SAAADI. The CDR3 has 13 residues. V usage is TRBV10-2 and J usage is TRBJ1-6; D might be TRBD1 (6 bases). This receptor was taken from an older man with acute or convalescent COVID-19. The sample taken for sequencing was peripheral blood. The CDR3 coding sequence is TGCGCCAGCAGACAGGGAGATAATTCACCCCTCCACTTT. Amino acid sequence: CASRQGDNSPLHF.